These T cell receptor beta chains were read from a single sample in a study of cytomegalovirus exposure and HLA in healthy donors. Using immunoSEQ multiplex PCR, the repertoire was profiled, and TCRdb retains in-frame clones only, with some absent. The data contain around 130,000 clones, 80% to 85% of them singletons. The material sequenced was PBMCs. These receptors all come from a man aged 25 to 40 in good health and CMV-seronegative. CDR3s leave out the opening cysteine and the closing phenylalanine or tryptophan.

ASSRLVTDHREKLF	TRBJ1-4	TRBV27
ASSFWGRSYEQY	TRBJ2-7	TRBV5-8
ASSEGRGSGANGLT	TRBJ2-6	TRBV6-4
ASSLPGGGAYNEQF	TRBJ2-1	TRBV28
ASSQDGGVYNEQF	TRBJ2-1	TRBV4-2
SVPPQDRTYNEQF	TRBJ2-1	TRBV29-1
ASSTRPGQALYEQY	TRBJ2-7	TRBV19
ASSPVGGFNEKLF	TRBJ1-4	TRBV11-2
ASSYRGSYEQY	TRBJ2-7	TRBV5-6
ASSFGTGEVNEQF	TRBJ2-1	TRBV5-1
ASSLGGLTDTQY	TRBJ2-3	TRBV7-9
SAGTGDRGEQY	NA	TRBV29-1
ASSDTETGNTIY	TRBJ1-3	TRBV9
ASSVPGGREVGQETQY	TRBJ2-5	TRBV25-1
ASSPLSEQY	TRBJ2-7	TRBV7-9
ASSYIGSSGNTIY	TRBJ1-3	TRBV6-6
ASSLAAPTNYDKNIQY	TRBJ2-4	TRBV7-2
ASSVRTGTDTIY	TRBJ1-3	TRBV2
ASSDRDNYYGYT	TRBJ1-2	TRBV9
ASVGPGGGYT	TRBJ1-2	TRBV28
ASARGNTIY	TRBJ1-3	TRBV6-5
ASSPSQGRTRVAKNIQY	TRBJ2-4	TRBV4-1
ASSLVGLSYEQY	TRBJ2-7	TRBV28
ASSTTSAGELF	TRBJ2-2	TRBV19
ASRRQGGSYEQY	TRBJ2-7	TRBV19
ASRTGSSGNTIY	TRBJ1-3	TRBV9
ASSAQRGGRDTQY	TRBJ2-3	TRBV2
ASSYKFSELGYGYT	TRBJ1-2	TRBV6-5
ASHGESNTEAF	TRBJ1-1	TRBV27
ASSPQGHGPPGDTQY	TRBJ2-3	TRBV18
ASSIDSHPGNTIY	TRBJ1-3	TRBV6-5
ASSEGGSKNIQY	TRBJ2-4	TRBV5-1
AIGSGRGGGNEQF	TRBJ2-1	TRBV10-3
ATSTRGSNSPLH	TRBJ1-6	TRBV15
ASRQGYSNQPQH	TRBJ1-5	TRBV6-6
ASSLYGTGSEQY	TRBJ2-7	TRBV28
ASSRTGEETQY	TRBJ2-5	TRBV5-4
ASSPPTSGGADTQY	TRBJ2-3	TRBV7-9
ATLDSSGNTIY	TRBJ1-3	TRBV28
ASSPGGVSSVDIQY	TRBJ2-4	TRBV9
ASSEGQGTYEQY	TRBJ2-7	TRBV6-1
ASTQGGPSGANGLT	TRBJ2-6	TRBV19
SVEGQGGSYNEQF	TRBJ2-1	TRBV29-1